Shown below are 31 T cell receptor beta chains from a single sample sequenced in a study of spatial heterogeneity in lung cancer. General observations from the study: It was found that expanded intratumoral alpha and beta TCR counts tracked tumor mutation counts.

Time point defined: sample taken at primary tumor resection. TCRdb analysed the 5' RACE reads with MiXCR anew, one entry per CDR3 protein. This sample has 5,400 or so distinct CDR3 sequences, with under 7.5% found just once. Their antigen targets remain unknown. Sequenced material: lung tumor tissue, taken at surgery. The receptors stem from a male donor with early-stage non-small cell lung cancer.

The chain couples TRBV9 to TRBJ1-4; 7 nucleotides line up with TRBD1. The CDR3 extends over 14 amino acids. Trimming at V came to 4 bases and at J to 4 bases, leaving 4 bases not matched to a gene. Germline V gene lookup returns CDR1 SGDLS and CDR2 YYNGEE. CDR3 in DNA: TGTGCCAGCAGCCGGGGGGACAGTAATGAAAAACTGTTTTTT. Its protein is CASSRGDSNEKLFF.

In its sample, this clonotype ranks as large. The rearrangement links TRBV5-1 to TRBJ2-5; possible D gene TRBD2, 6 bases. The CDR3 spans 13 residues. Germline CDR1 is SGHRS and CDR2 is YFSETQ. V was pared by 3 bases and J by 2 bases, with 8 bases between. Here the CDR3 DNA reads TGCGCCAGCAGCTCAGGGAGGCAAGAGACCCAGTACTTC. Translating gives CASSSGRQETQYF.

This clonotype is classed as medium-sized (0.01 to 0.1%). This chain joins TRBV9 and TRBJ2-2; 7 bases are a match to TRBD2. Unmatched junction bases numbered 6, after V lost 0 bases and J lost 4 bases. The CDR3 has 16 amino acids. The V gene's germline CDR1 is SGDLS and CDR2 YYNGEE. CDR3 in amino acids: CASSVALADLTGELFF. The DNA of the CDR3 is TGTGCCAGCAGCGTAGCTCTAGCGGACCTCACCGGGGAGCTGTTTTTT.

The chain couples TRBV4-3 to TRBJ2-1; maybe TRBD2 (5 bases). The CDR3 contains 16 residues. Between the trimmed V and J ends, which lost 0 bases and 4 bases, there was a span of 13 bases. Germline CDR1 reads LGHNA; CDR2 reads YSLEER. The CDR3 nucleotides read TGCGCCAGCAGCCAAGATTCGGTAGCGCAGTACAATGAGCAGTTCTTC. It yields the protein CASSQDSVAQYNEQFF.

The V call is TRBV5-5, the J call TRBJ2-5; tentative D call: TRBD1 (5 bases). Germline V lookup: CDR1 SGHKS, CDR2 YYEKEE (reference sequence). The CDR3 spans 16 residues. V was trimmed by 0 bases and J by 1 base, leaving 13 bases between them. The CDR3 here is CASSLESFGAQETQYF. The CDR3 bases are TGTGCCAGCAGCTTGGAGAGCTTTGGGGCCCAAGAGACCCAGTACTTC.

By share of the sample, this clonotype is medium-sized. This rearrangement joins TRBV20-1 to TRBJ2-3; TRBD2 is a possible D gene (7 bases). CDR3 size: 15 residues. Germline CDR1 reads DFQATT; CDR2 reads SNEGSKA (reference sequence). Trimming left V 2 bases short and J 5 bases short, with 17 bases between. The CDR3: CSARSLRGAGDTQYF. The CDR3 DNA follows: TGCAGTGCTAGAAGTTTACGGGGGGCCGGAGATACGCAGTATTTT.

In its sample, this clonotype is medium-sized. This sequence joins TRBV5-1 and TRBJ1-4; 9 bases line up with TRBD1. J lost 12 bases, V lost 4 bases, and 10 bases had no gene match. The CDR3 totals 14 residues. Germline V lookup: CDR1 SGHRS, CDR2 YFSETQ. CDR3: CASSVRDREGELFF. Written as DNA, the CDR3 is TGCGCCAGCAGCGTCCGGGACAGGGAAGGAGAACTGTTTTTT. The variable domain in full, completed from reference TRBV5-1 and TRBJ1-4, reads KAGVTQTPRYLIKTRGQQVTLSCSPISGHRSVSWYQQTPGQGLQFLFEYFSETQRNKGNFPGRFSGRQFSNSRSEMNVSTLELGDSALYLCASSVRDREGELFFGSGTQLSVL.

This clonotype is deemed medium-sized (0.01 to 0.1%). V is TRBV18 and J is TRBJ1-1; 8 nucleotides agree with TRBD1. CDR1 KGHSH and CDR2 LQKENI come from the germline V gene. The CDR3 has 16 residues. With 2 bases clipped from V and 0 bases from J, the junction kept 5 bases outside the gene matches. CDR3 amino acids: CASSPDRGLMNTEAFF. CDR3 coding DNA: TGTGCCAGCTCACCAGACAGGGGTCTCATGAACACTGAAGCTTTCTTT.

The rearrangement links TRBV20-1 to TRBJ2-7; D is unresolved. CDR1 is DFQATT, CDR2 SNEGSKA, per germline (reference sequence). The V gene lost 7 bases and the J gene lost 3 bases, with 10 bases spanning the gap. The CDR3 runs 11 residues. The CDR3 DNA is TGCAGTGTCACAAATTACTACGAGCAGTACTTC. Its protein product is CSVTNYYEQYF.

The V gene is TRBV4-1, the J gene TRBJ2-7; 7 bases are shared with TRBD2. V was pared by 5 bases and J by 1 base, with 5 bases of the junction left unmatched. The germline gives CDR1 MGHRA, CDR2 YSYEKL. The CDR3 spans 14 residues. In DNA, the CDR3 is TGCGCCAGCAGCTCTGAGCGGGGATCCTACGAGCAGTACTTC. Its protein is CASSSERGSYEQYF.

This clonotype was seen many times. The chain employs TRBV2 and TRBJ2-1, with 8 bases fitting TRBD2. Germline CDR1 and CDR2: SNHLY and FYNNEI. V was clipped by 6 bases and J by 4 bases; unmatched bases: 20. CDR3 length: 19 residues. The CDR3 bases are TGTGCCAGCAGGGATTACTTCTATGTAGCGGGGCTAATTTACAATGAGCAGTTCTTC. It translates to CASRDYFYVAGLIYNEQFF.

The CDR3 loop reads CASSEQGAGEQYF. In DNA form, the CDR3 reads TGCGCCAGCAGCGAACAGGGGGCAGGCGAGCAGTACTTC. The J gene is TRBJ2-7, the V gene TRBV5-1; TRBD1 matches at 9 bases. Unmatched junction bases numbered 5, after V lost 4 bases and J lost 6 bases. The length of the CDR3 is 13 residues. Germline V CDR1 and CDR2: SGHRS, YFSETQ.

The sample holds many counts of this clonotype. The CDR3 sequence is CASSLIAYEQYF. The CDR3 region has the DNA TGTGCCAGCAGCTTAATAGCCTACGAGCAGTACTTC. The rearrangement joins TRBV11-2 to TRBJ2-7, with unresolved D. Trimming stripped 2 bases from V and 2 bases from J, with 4 bases between. The germline gives CDR1 SGHAT, CDR2 FQNNGV. There are 12 residues in the CDR3.

This rearrangement joins TRBV19 to TRBJ2-7; 8 bases agree with TRBD1. The CDR3 spans 13 residues. Trimming took 8 bases from V and 2 from J; bases not matched to a gene: 5. Germline lookup yields CDR1 LNHDA and CDR2 SQIVND (reference sequence). The CDR3 region is CASSRDRTYEQYF. The DNA for the CDR3 is TGTGCCAGTTCCCGGGACAGGACCTACGAGCAGTACTTC.

This clonotype is labeled as medium-sized (0.01 to 0.1%). The V call is TRBV29-1, the J call TRBJ1-4; D is undetermined. This CDR3 contains 12 residues. The V end was cut by 7 bases, the J end by 7 bases, with 13 bases between. CDR1 SQVTM and CDR2 ANQGSEA come from the germline V gene. In DNA form, the CDR3 reads TGCAGCGCATGGACCGGAGGTGAAAAACTGTTTTTT. As protein: CSAWTGGEKLFF.

In its sample, this clonotype was seen many times. The V gene is TRBV5-4, the J gene TRBJ2-5; maybe TRBD1 (6 bases). V gave up 3 bases and J gave up 1 base, with 10 bases separating them. The CDR3 is made up of 14 amino acids. Germline V lookup: CDR1 SGHNT, CDR2 YYREEE (reference sequence). The CDR3 here is CASSYTGSQETQYF. The CDR3 coding sequence is TGTGCCAGCAGCTATACAGGGTCCCAAGAGACCCAGTACTTC.

This clonotype is large within its sample. The chain recombines TRBV3-1 with TRBJ2-1; D perhaps matches TRBD2 (6 bases). V was cut by 1 base and J by 4 bases, with 26 bases left in between. Per germline, CDR1 LGHDT and CDR2 YNNKEL (reference sequence). CDR3 length: 20 amino acids. The CDR3 bases are TGTGCCAGCAGCCAAGGCGGGGTTACCTCTAGGACTGCGGGATACAATGAGCAGTTCTTC. Translated, it gives CASSQGGVTSRTAGYNEQFF.

This clonotype was found a few times. The rearrangement links TRBV29-1 to TRBJ2-5, with D possibly being TRBD2 (7 bases). CDR1 and CDR2 from the germline V gene are SQVTM and ANQGSEA. The CDR3 is 12 residues long. Trimming left V 7 bases short and J 5 bases short, with 14 bases between. CDR3 sequence (DNA): TGCAGCGGAGAACAGGGAGGGGAGACCCAGTACTTC. Translated, it gives CSGEQGGETQYF.

There are many counts of this clonotype. V and J are TRBV6-2 or TRBV6-3 and TRBJ2-5; TRBD2 might be the D (6 bases). The germline gives CDR1 MNHEY, CDR2 SVGEGT. Trimming shortened V by 5 bases and J by 10 bases, and 17 bases separated the two germline ends. The CDR3 runs to 13 residues. Here the CDR3 reads CASSPLGRRGQYF. The CDR3 DNA reads as TGTGCCAGCAGTCCCCTCGGCAGGAGGGGCCAGTACTTC.

Judged by abundance, this clonotype is medium-sized. The DNA of the CDR3 is TGCAGTGCCAATCGGGGTGACACTGAAGCTTTCTTT. This sequence encodes CSANRGDTEAFF. The rearrangement uses TRBV20-1 and TRBJ1-1; D remains unclear. The CDR3 spans 12 residues. Deletions cut 6 bases from V and 3 bases from J, with 11 bases between. Germline values: CDR1 DFQATT, CDR2 SNEGSKA (reference sequence).

This clonotype is medium-sized in the sample. The rearrangement uses TRBV20-1 and TRBJ2-1; 10 bases line up with TRBD2. The length of the CDR3 is 15 residues. Trimming cost V 5 bases and J 7 bases; bases outside gene matches: 11. The germline V gene has CDR1 DFQATT and CDR2 SNEGSKA (reference sequence). CDR3 sequence (DNA): TGCAGTGCTGGGGGGAGCGGGAGGGCCGGTAATGAGCAGTTCTTC. This gives the protein CSAGGSGRAGNEQFF.

This clonotype is classed as medium-sized (0.01 to 0.1%). V usage is TRBV24-1 and J usage is TRBJ2-7, with 9 bases aligning to TRBD1. Trimming at V came to 4 bases and at J to 2 bases, leaving 5 bases not matched to a gene. This CDR3 spans 15 amino acids. The germline V gene has CDR1 KGHDR and CDR2 SFDVKD. The CDR3 loop is CATSDRTGAAYEQYF. In nucleotides, the CDR3 is TGTGCCACCAGTGACAGGACAGGGGCCGCCTACGAGCAGTACTTC.

This clonotype has at least ten counts. A read error may account for a junction end that differs from germline. The V call is TRBV9, the J call TRBJ1-6, with TRBD1 identical over 7 bases. This CDR3 is built from 16 residues. Per germline, CDR1 SGDLS and CDR2 YYNGEE. CDR3 residues: CASGVGTASPNSPLHF. Here the CDR3 DNA reads TGTGCCAGCGGCGTTGGGACAGCCTCTCCCAATTCACCCCTCCACTTT.

This clonotype is judged medium-sized. This chain uses TRBV6-5 with TRBJ2-1, with D possibly matching TRBD1 (6 bases). The CDR3 covers 19 residues. V lost 5 bases and J 0 bases, leaving 23 bases between the germline ends. The germline CDR1 and CDR2 sequences are MNHEY and SVGAGI. The CDR3 protein is CASSEAGAGVRSSYNEQFF. CDR3 in DNA: TGTGCCAGCAGTGAGGCCGGGGCAGGGGTCCGGAGCTCCTACAATGAGCAGTTCTTC.

In its sample, this clonotype was seen a few times. This chain joins TRBV29-1 and TRBJ1-4, with TRBD1 as a possible D gene (5 bases). This CDR3 has 13 residues. The V end was cut by 4 bases, the J end by 4 bases, with 10 bases between. The germline V gene has CDR1 SQVTM and CDR2 ANQGSEA. The CDR3 protein is CSVADSRNEKLFF. In DNA form, the CDR3 reads TGCAGCGTTGCCGACAGCCGTAATGAAAAACTGTTTTTT. Using reference TRBV29-1 and TRBJ1-4 for the parts outside the CDR3, the full variable domain is SAVISQKPSRDICQRGTSLTIQCQVDSQVTMMFWYRQQPGQSLTLIATANQGSEATYESGFVIDKFPISRPNLTFSTLTVSNMSPEDSSIYLCSVADSRNEKLFFGSGTQLSVL.

By share, this clonotype counts as medium-sized. V and J are TRBV29-1 and TRBJ2-1; TRBD2 agrees at 7 bases. V shed 2 bases, J shed 2 bases, and the junction held 12 bases outside the gene matches. Germline CDR1 is SQVTM and CDR2 is ANQGSEA. The CDR3 has 17 residues. DNA for the CDR3: TGCAGCGTTGAACATCCCGGCGGGAGCTCAGCCTACAATGAGCAGTTCTTC. Protein sequence: CSVEHPGGSSAYNEQFF.

This clonotype was detected many times. The V gene is TRBV7-3, the J gene TRBJ2-1; possibly TRBD1 or TRBD2 for D (5 bases each). Germline lookup yields CDR1 SGHTA and CDR2 FQGTGA. The CDR3 consists of 15 residues. V was clipped by 4 bases and J by 0 bases, with 10 bases between them. This chain's CDR3 is CASSSGASSYNEQFF. The CDR3 DNA is TGTGCCAGCAGCTCCGGGGCCAGCTCCTACAATGAGCAGTTCTTC.

This clonotype was found many times. The chain links TRBV5-1 to TRBJ2-3; TRBD1 matches 9 bases. CDR3 length equals 18 residues. V lost 0 bases to trimming and J lost 1 base; unmatched junction nucleotides: 9. The germline V gene encodes CDR1 SGHRS and CDR2 YFSETQ. The CDR3 DNA follows: TGCGCCAGCAGCTTGGCCTCGGGGGGACAGGGCGGCACAGATACGCAGTATTTT. Its protein is CASSLASGGQGGTDTQYF.

This clonotype occurred many times. J is TRBJ2-7 and V is TRBV6-1; 11 bases map to TRBD1. Germline V lookup: CDR1 MNHNS, CDR2 SASEGT. The J segment lost 5 bases and the V segment lost 7 bases, leaving 4 bases of the junction unmatched. The CDR3 is 13 amino acids. CDR3 in DNA: TGTGCCAGCACCCCGGGACAGGGGGACGAGCAGTACTTC. This gives the protein CASTPGQGDEQYF.

This clonotype was counted ten times or more. The chain couples TRBV29-1 to TRBJ2-5; D may correspond to TRBD1 or TRBD2 (5 bases each). The CDR3 extends over 13 amino acids. Germline CDR1 and CDR2: SQVTM and ANQGSEA. The CDR3 reads CAMGQGVYETQYF. The DNA of the CDR3 is TGCGCCATGGGGCAGGGAGTGTATGAGACCCAGTACTTC.

By sample share, this clonotype is medium-sized. The chain has TRBV12-3 or TRBV12-4 and TRBJ2-1; D not certain. Trimming removed 6 bases from V and 3 bases from J, with 12 bases in between. CDR3 length: 14 amino acids. CDR3 loop: CASSPTAVYNEQFF. CDR3 sequence (DNA): TGTGCCAGCAGCCCAACGGCGGTCTACAATGAGCAGTTCTTC.